This TCR beta chain originates from a study of blood T cell repertoires in COVID-19. Original analysis: Amplification with reference gene primers provided the estimates of nucleated cell counts. Data came from immunoSEQ multiplex PCR; TCRdb stores just in-frame clones and leaves some out. For V, J and clone size, that table is used; D and trimming come from the DNA. The profile covers 320,000 or so clones, with about nine tenths appearing a single time and roughly 5.3% taken by the ten largest. In Cohort 3, a recovered donor had either two negative PCRs, clearance, or symptom resolution. V lost 6 bases, J lost 5 bases, and 9 bases stayed unmatched. This CDR3 has 15 residues. CDR1 MNHEY and CDR2 SVGAGI come from the germline V gene.

The chain combines TRBV6-5 with TRBJ1-5; 8 nucleotides line up with TRBD1. This receptor was taken from a man aged 55 to 70 who had recovered from COVID-19. Specimen: PBMCs or T cells enriched from blood (not recorded which). This chain's CDR3 is CASSYDRGTYQPQHF. CDR3 DNA sequence: TGTGCCAGCAGCTACGACAGGGGAACTTATCAGCCCCAGCATTTT.